One and the same sample provided the 19 T cell receptor beta chains below, sequenced in a study of T cells after yellow fever vaccination. Each CDR3 protein is one row after TCRdb ran MiXCR on the 5' RACE reads. The sample lists over 250,000 distinct CDR3 sequences, roughly 3.9% occurring once. Sequencing used PBMCs, obtained 5 days after the yellow fever booster vaccination. The receptors come from a man between 18 and 29 years old who received the YFV17D yellow fever vaccine.

This clonotype has a count of ten or more. This rearrangement joins TRBV15 to TRBJ1-1, with 7 bases identical to TRBD1. The germline V gene encodes CDR1 LNHNV and CDR2 YYDKDF (reference sequence). J gave up 2 bases and V 3 bases, and 6 bases lay outside the gene matches. This CDR3 contains 15 residues. This chain's CDR3 is CATSSRDRVNTEAFF. In DNA, the CDR3 is TGTGCCACCAGCAGTAGAGACAGGGTTAACACTGAAGCTTTCTTT.

This clonotype was observed a handful of times. The chain combines TRBV7-2 with TRBJ1-2, with TRBD1 matching 7 bases. The CDR3 contains 13 residues. V lost 3 bases, J lost 10 bases, and 8 bases stayed unmatched. Germline CDR1 reads SGHTA; CDR2 reads FQGNSA. The CDR3 region is CASSFADRPPYTF. The CDR3 DNA reads TGTGCCAGCAGCTTTGCGGACAGGCCGCCCTACACCTTC.

This clonotype was found many times. CDR3 in DNA: TGTGCCAGCAGCTTGGTACCTCTCTGGGGGACAGGGGTCACCTACGAGCAGTACGTC. Protein product: CASSLVPLWGTGVTYEQYV. This rearrangement joins TRBV5-4 to TRBJ2-7; 10 bases are a match to TRBD1. The CDR3 consists of 19 residues. Germline V CDR1 and CDR2: SGHNT, YYREEE (reference sequence). V trimming: 0 bases; J trimming: 2 bases; junction bases outside the gene matches: 14.

This chain connects TRBV5-1 to TRBJ1-1; unclear D gene. Between the trimmed V and J ends, which lost 3 bases and 1 base, there was a span of 13 bases. Germline CDR1 reads SGHRS; CDR2 reads YFSETQ. This CDR3 has 15 amino acids. CDR3: CASSSINIGNTEAFF. In DNA form, the CDR3 reads TGCGCCAGCAGCTCTATAAACATAGGGAACACTGAAGCTTTCTTT.

This clonotype was counted many times. The chain combines TRBV10-3 with TRBJ2-7; a possible D gene is TRBD1 (5 bases). V was shortened by 3 bases and J by 3 bases, with 9 bases between the two germline ends. The CDR3 runs 13 residues. Per germline, CDR1 ENHRY and CDR2 SYGVKD. CDR3 protein: CAISDKGDYEQYV. The CDR3 nucleotides read TGTGCCATCAGTGATAAAGGGGACTACGAGCAGTACGTC.

The V and J genes are TRBV7-2 and TRBJ2-3, with D uncertain. The V and J ends lost 2 bases and 4 bases respectively, with 16 bases between them. There are 16 residues in the CDR3. CDR1 and CDR2 (germline): SGHTA, FQGNSA. Here the CDR3 reads CASSLRLRSLSDTQYF. The CDR3 DNA reads TGTGCCAGCAGCTTAAGGTTGCGTAGCTTGTCAGATACGCAGTATTTT.

The V gene is TRBV10-3, the J gene TRBJ2-3; D might be TRBD2 (6 bases). V was cut by 10 bases and J by 0 bases, with 8 bases left in between. Germline assignment: CDR1 ENHRY and CDR2 SYGVKD. The CDR3 contains 12 residues. CDR3 nucleotide sequence: TGTGCCACCGGGGGAAGCACAGATACGCAGTATTTT. It specifies CATGGSTDTQYF.

The table lists this clonotype with many counts. This rearrangement joins TRBV11-2 to TRBJ2-2; no firm D call. CDR1 and CDR2 from the germline V gene are SGHAT and FQNNGV. Trimming removed 6 bases from V and 6 bases from J, with 11 bases in between. The CDR3 is 13 residues long. CDR3 loop: CASRLGWSGELFF. CDR3 nucleotide sequence: TGTGCCAGCAGGCTCGGATGGTCCGGGGAGCTGTTTTTT.

This clonotype was counted ten times or more. The V and J genes are TRBV6-5 and TRBJ2-1; the match to TRBD2 covers 9 bases. V lost 2 bases and J lost 8; bases outside the gene matches: 7. The CDR3 extends over 15 amino acids. From germline, CDR1 is MNHEY and CDR2 SVGAGI. CDR3 loop: CASSYRASGVDEQFF. CDR3 sequence (DNA): TGTGCCAGCAGTTACCGCGCTAGCGGGGTTGATGAGCAGTTCTTC.

The chain links TRBV29-1 to TRBJ2-2; D is undetermined. The CDR3 loop spans 14 amino acids. CDR1 and CDR2 (germline): SQVTM, ANQGSEA. The V gene lost 6 bases and the J gene lost 3 bases, with 14 bases spanning the gap. CDR3 in DNA: TGCAGCGTCGGCTCATGGGAATACACCGGGGAGCTGTTTTTT. Translation gives CSVGSWEYTGELFF.

This chain uses TRBV19 with TRBJ1-1; tentative D call: TRBD1 (5 bases). Germline-derived CDR1 and CDR2 are LNHDA and SQIVND (reference sequence). The V and J ends lost 3 bases and 4 bases respectively, with 15 bases between them. The CDR3 is 15 residues long. As DNA, the CDR3 is TGTGCCAGTAGTATTTCCCGGGGACTCCCCACTGAAGCTTTCTTT. Encoded protein: CASSISRGLPTEAFF.

This clonotype was picked up a small number of times. The chain couples TRBV6-5 to TRBJ2-6; perhaps TRBD2 as D (5 bases). The V end lost 0 bases, the J end lost 4 bases, and 10 bases lay between the germline ends. Per germline, CDR1 MNHEY and CDR2 SVGAGI. The CDR3 has 16 amino acids. CDR3 loop: CASSYSRVPGANVLTF. DNA of the CDR3: TGTGCCAGCAGTTACTCGCGGGTCCCCGGGGCCAACGTCCTGACTTTC.

This clonotype was counted between two and nine times. V usage is TRBV6-5 and J usage is TRBJ2-6; D call uncertain. V was clipped by 3 bases and J by 1 base, with 13 bases between them. CDR3 length: 17 amino acids. Germline values: CDR1 MNHEY, CDR2 SVGAGI. CDR3 loop: CASSYRDYGSGANVLTF. The CDR3 bases are TGTGCCAGCAGTTATAGGGATTATGGTTCTGGGGCCAACGTCCTGACTTTC.

This clonotype was observed a handful of times. The V and J genes are TRBV4-3 and TRBJ2-7, with a weak D call TRBD2 (5 bases). Trimming took 4 bases from V and 5 from J, leaving 15 bases between them. This CDR3 is built from 14 residues. Germline CDR1 reads LGHNA; CDR2 reads YSLEER. CDR3 DNA sequence: TGCGCCAGCAGCCCTTCCGGGATCGTTGACGAGCAGTACGTC. Its protein product is CASSPSGIVDEQYV.

The chain uses TRBV12-3 or TRBV12-4 and TRBJ1-1, with 7 bases identical to TRBD1. This CDR3 is 12 amino acids long. Germline trimming cut 5 bases from V and 8 bases from J; bases unmatched to any gene: 5. This CDR3 is CASSPTGMEAFF. The DNA for the CDR3 is TGTGCCAGCAGTCCGACAGGGATGGAAGCTTTCTTT.

This clonotype has a count of ten or more. J is TRBJ2-7 and V is TRBV28, with D perhaps matching TRBD1 (6 bases). The V end was cut by 11 bases, the J end by 1 base, with 12 bases between. The CDR3 has 12 amino acids. CDR1 is MDHEN, CDR2 SYDVKM, per germline. The CDR3 DNA is TGTGCCTCCCTCCAGGGGTCCTACGAGCAGTACTTC. This codes for CASLQGSYEQYF.

In its sample, this clonotype was seen a few times. The chain carries TRBV3-1 and TRBJ2-1; 10 bases agree with TRBD2. The CDR3 totals 18 residues. The trim removed 5 bases at V and 0 bases at J, leaving 10 bases unmatched. Germline V gene sequence: CDR1 LGHDT, CDR2 YNNKEL (reference sequence). The DNA of the CDR3 is TGTGCCAGCAGCGGGGCGGGGGCTAGCGGGGGCTCCTACAATGAGCAGTTCTTC. Translated, it gives CASSGAGASGGSYNEQFF.

V gene TRBV20-1 combines with J gene TRBJ2-7; TRBD1 or TRBD2 may be the D gene (5 bases each). CDR1 and CDR2 from the germline V gene are DFQATT and SNEGSKA (reference sequence). V lost 2 bases and J 5 bases, leaving 19 bases between the germline ends. This CDR3 is built from 15 residues. The CDR3 is CSARTGNGAFDEQYV. DNA for the CDR3: TGCAGTGCTAGAACTGGAAACGGGGCTTTCGACGAGCAGTACGTC.

This clonotype appeared many times. The chain combines TRBV9 with TRBJ2-3, with D possibly matching TRBD2 (6 bases). There are 14 residues in the CDR3. V was pared by 4 bases and J by 4 bases, with 13 bases between. Germline V lookup: CDR1 SGDLS, CDR2 YYNGEE. CDR3 DNA sequence: TGTGCCAGCAGCTTGACGGGGGTCGCAGATACGCAGTATTTT. Protein product: CASSLTGVADTQYF.